This T cell receptor beta chain came from a study of blood T cell repertoires in COVID-19. Only in-frame clones appear in the TCRdb table, and some are missing; sequencing was by immunoSEQ multiplex PCR. Counted here are 140,000 or so clones, about 79% occurring once; the ten biggest clones make up 3% to 3.5%. The sample comprised peripheral blood. This TCR derives from a woman older than 75 with acute or convalescent COVID-19.

Written as DNA, the CDR3 is TGTGCCAGCAGCTTAGACCTCGCCAGTAAAAATGAAAAACTGTTTTTT. This gives the protein CASSLDLASKNEKLFF. The chain recombines TRBV7-9 with TRBJ1-4, with D unclear. Germline V gives CDR1 SEHNR, CDR2 FQNEAQ (reference sequence). This CDR3 is 16 amino acids long. The V end was cut by 1 base, the J end by 5 bases, with 14 bases between.